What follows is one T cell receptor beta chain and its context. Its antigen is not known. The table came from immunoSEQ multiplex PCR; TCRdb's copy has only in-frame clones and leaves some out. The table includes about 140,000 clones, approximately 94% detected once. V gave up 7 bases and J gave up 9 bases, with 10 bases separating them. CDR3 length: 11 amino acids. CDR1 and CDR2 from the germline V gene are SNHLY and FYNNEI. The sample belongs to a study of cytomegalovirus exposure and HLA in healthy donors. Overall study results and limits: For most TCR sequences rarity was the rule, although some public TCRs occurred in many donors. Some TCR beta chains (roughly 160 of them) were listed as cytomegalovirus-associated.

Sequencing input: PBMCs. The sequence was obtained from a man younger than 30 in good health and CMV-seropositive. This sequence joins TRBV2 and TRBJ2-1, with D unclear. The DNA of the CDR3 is TGTGCCAGCAAGTTAGTGTCTGAGCAGTTCTTC. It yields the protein CASKLVSEQFF.